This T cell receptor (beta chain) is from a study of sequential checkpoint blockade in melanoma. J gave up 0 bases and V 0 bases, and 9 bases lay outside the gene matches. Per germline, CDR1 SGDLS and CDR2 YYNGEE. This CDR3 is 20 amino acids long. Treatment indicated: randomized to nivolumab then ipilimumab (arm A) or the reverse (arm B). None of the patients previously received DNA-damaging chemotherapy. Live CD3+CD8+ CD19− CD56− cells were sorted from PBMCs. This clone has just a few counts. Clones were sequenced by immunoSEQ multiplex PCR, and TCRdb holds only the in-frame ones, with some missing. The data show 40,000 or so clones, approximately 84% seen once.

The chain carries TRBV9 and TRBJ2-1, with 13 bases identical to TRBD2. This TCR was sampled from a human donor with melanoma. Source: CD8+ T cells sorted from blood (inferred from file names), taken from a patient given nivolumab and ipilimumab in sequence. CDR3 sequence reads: CASSVAVGLAGRSSYNEQFF. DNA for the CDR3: TGTGCCAGCAGCGTAGCTGTGGGACTAGCGGGGCGAAGCTCCTACAATGAGCAGTTCTTC.